These 11 T cell receptor beta chains were all obtained from the same sample, sequenced in a study of blood T cell repertoires in COVID-19 (TCRdb year 2020). Preparation of the library involved the immunoSEQ multiplex PCR assay. The immuneACCESS repertoire file appears here via TCRdb, limited to in-frame rearrangements. These files lack a portion of the clones; in checked studies, under half of the deficit traces to unresolved V genes, and the cause of the others is not known. Recorded for this sample are roughly 42,000 clones; 87% of them occurred a single time. The top ten clonotypes cover approximately 4.6% of the sample. The specimen was peripheral blood. These TCRs come from a man aged 60-69 years with acute or convalescent COVID-19.

The chain has TRBV2 and TRBJ2-7, with D possibly being TRBD2 (6 bases). V was pared by 4 bases and J by 6 bases, with 13 bases between. The germline V gene has CDR1 SNHLY and CDR2 FYNNEI. The CDR3 is made up of 13 amino acids. Written as DNA, the CDR3 is TGTGCCAGCAGTGGAGGTTTGGGGGGCGAGCAGTACTTC. Translated: CASSGGLGGEQYF.

This chain joins TRBV5-6 and TRBJ2-7; 9 bases map to TRBD1. V shed 5 bases and J 4 bases; nucleotides not matched to a gene: 7. This CDR3 region has 14 residues. Germline V gene lookup returns CDR1 SGHDT and CDR2 YYEEEE. The CDR3 region has the DNA TGTGCCAGCAGGCCGGGACAGGGTCCTTACGAGCAGTACTTC. It codes for CASRPGQGPYEQYF.

The CDR3: CASSQGRSGGAYNEQFF. DNA of the CDR3: TGTGCCAGCAGCCAAGGGAGAAGCGGGGGGGCCTACAATGAGCAGTTCTTC. The V and J genes are TRBV3-1 (or the pseudogene TRBV3-2) and TRBJ2-1; 10 bases agree with TRBD2. J was trimmed by 2 bases and V by 1 base; bases with no gene match: 5. CDR1 LGHDT and CDR2 YNNKEL come from the germline V gene (reference sequence). The CDR3 spans 17 residues.

The chain uses TRBV9 and TRBJ1-1; weak D call: TRBD1 (6 bases). Germline CDR1 is SGDLS and CDR2 is YYNGEE. The V and J ends lost 2 bases and 2 bases respectively, with 13 bases between them. CDR3 length equals 15 residues. CDR3 in DNA: TGTGCCAGCAGCGTTGCCAGGGGCCTAAACACTGAAGCTTTCTTT. Protein: CASSVARGLNTEAFF.

The gene calls are TRBV7-2 and TRBJ2-1; TRBD2 is a possible D gene (6 bases). Trimming removed 5 bases from V and 7 bases from J, with 18 bases in between. In germline, CDR1 is SGHTA, CDR2 FQGNSA. The length of the CDR3 is 15 residues. CDR3 residues: CASSRLGTHGNEQFF. CDR3 DNA sequence: TGTGCCAGCAGCCGCCTTGGGACTCATGGGAATGAGCAGTTCTTC.

The chain links TRBV2 to TRBJ1-5, with a possible D match to TRBD1 (5 bases). The germline gives CDR1 SNHLY, CDR2 FYNNEI. Trimming stripped 7 bases from V and 6 bases from J, with 16 bases between. The CDR3 consists of 14 residues. The DNA for the CDR3 is TGTGCCAGCACCCTGTGGGGGGTGGGTCAGCCCCAGCATTTT. Translated, it gives CASTLWGVGQPQHF.

V gene TRBV28 combines with J gene TRBJ2-3; 10 bases match TRBD2. The V gene's germline CDR1 is MDHEN and CDR2 SYDVKM. With V trimmed by 4 bases and J by 7 bases, 17 bases remained unmatched. The CDR3 covers 18 residues. Written as DNA, the CDR3 is TGTGCCAGCAGTTCCCCCACGCTATCCAGCGGGGGGGCGCATACGCAGTATTTT. It specifies CASSSPTLSSGGAHTQYF.

This clone was recorded once. CDR3 in amino acids: CASSIVGTVNTEAFF. The CDR3 DNA sequence: TGTGCCAGTAGTATAGTCGGGACAGTGAACACTGAAGCTTTCTTT. The V gene is TRBV19, the J gene TRBJ1-1, with TRBD1 identical over 7 bases. The germline gives CDR1 LNHDA, CDR2 SQIVND (reference sequence). The CDR3 covers 15 residues. The V gene end was trimmed by 1 base and the J gene end by 0 bases; junction bases not matched to a gene: 2.

The V and J genes are TRBV19 and TRBJ1-2, with 9 bases identical to TRBD1. Germline CDR1 reads LNHDA; CDR2 reads SQIVND (reference sequence). The CDR3 contains 14 residues. The ends lost 7 bases at V and 7 bases at J; junction bases unmatched: 10. The CDR3 spells CASTLGQGVAGYTF. In DNA, the CDR3 is TGTGCCAGTACCTTGGGACAGGGTGTGGCTGGCTACACCTTC.

V and J are TRBV30 and TRBJ2-2; D not certain. The CDR3 is made up of 14 amino acids. Trimming pared 3 bases from V and 1 base from J, leaving 9 bases between. Germline lookup yields CDR1 GTSNPN and CDR2 SVGIG (reference sequence). The CDR3 sequence is CAWRLLGNTGELFF. CDR3 DNA: TGTGCCTGGAGGTTACTCGGGAACACCGGGGAGCTGTTTTTT.

The chain combines TRBV18 with TRBJ2-3; 7 bases align to TRBD2. This CDR3 region has 15 residues. Per germline, CDR1 KGHSH and CDR2 LQKENI. The junction had 4 bases not matched to a gene; V was cut back by 2 bases and J by 2 bases. The CDR3 loop is CASSPAGEVTDTQYF. CDR3 DNA: TGTGCCAGCTCACCAGCGGGGGAAGTCACAGATACGCAGTATTTT.